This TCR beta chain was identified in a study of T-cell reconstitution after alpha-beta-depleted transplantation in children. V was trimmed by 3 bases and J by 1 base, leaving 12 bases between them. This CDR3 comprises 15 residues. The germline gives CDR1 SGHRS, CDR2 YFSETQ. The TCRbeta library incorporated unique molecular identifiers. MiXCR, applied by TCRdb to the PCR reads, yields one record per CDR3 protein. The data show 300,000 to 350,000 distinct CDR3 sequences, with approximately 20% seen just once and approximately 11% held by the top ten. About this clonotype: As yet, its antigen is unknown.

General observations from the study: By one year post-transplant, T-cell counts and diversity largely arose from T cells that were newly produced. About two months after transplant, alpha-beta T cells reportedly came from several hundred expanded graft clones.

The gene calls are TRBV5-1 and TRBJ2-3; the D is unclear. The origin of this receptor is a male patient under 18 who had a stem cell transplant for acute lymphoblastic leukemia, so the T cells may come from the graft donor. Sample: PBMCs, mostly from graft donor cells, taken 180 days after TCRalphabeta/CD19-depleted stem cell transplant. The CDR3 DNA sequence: TGCGCCAGCAGCTCTATACCACTTCGCACAGATACGCAGTATTTT. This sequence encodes CASSSIPLRTDTQYF.